Each of the 31 T cell receptor beta chains below was sequenced from the same sample in a study of T cell responses to AZD1222 COVID-19 vaccine. Clones were sequenced by immunoSEQ multiplex PCR, and TCRdb holds only the in-frame ones, with some missing. The sample has roughly 150,000 clones; 85% to 95% are singletons. The sample here was peripheral blood, taken 28 days after the second AZD1222 dose. These receptors were obtained from an adult who received the AZD1222 COVID-19 vaccine.

The chain is built from TRBV20-1 and TRBJ1-4, with 10 bases matching TRBD1. With 3 bases clipped from V and 2 bases from J, the junction kept 6 bases outside the gene matches. CDR3 length: 16 residues. CDR1 and CDR2 (germline): DFQATT, SNEGSKA (reference sequence). CDR3 residues: CSASRDRGSTNEKLFF. The CDR3 DNA sequence: TGCAGTGCTAGTCGGGACAGGGGTTCGACTAATGAAAAACTGTTTTTT.

The chain combines TRBV20-1 with TRBJ2-1; D unresolved. Germline loops: CDR1 DFQATT, CDR2 SNEGSKA (reference sequence). The CDR3 covers 11 residues. V gave up 5 bases and J gave up 8 bases, with 10 bases separating them. CDR3 region: CSALPGYEQFF. The CDR3 nucleotides read TGCAGTGCTCTACCGGGTTATGAGCAGTTCTTC.

This clone appeared a single time. Germline and junction disagree at one end, which may indicate a read error. The rearrangement uses TRBV5-1 and TRBJ1-2; 7 bases agree with TRBD1. Germline CDR1 and CDR2: SGHRS and YFSETQ. The CDR3 is 15 residues long. The CDR3 loop is CASSLAAGGKYDYTF. CDR3 DNA sequence: TGCGCCAGCAGCTTGGCCGCAGGGGGGAAATATGACTACACCTTC.

This clone was picked up one time. The J gene is TRBJ2-3, the V gene TRBV27, with 9 bases that match TRBD1. CDR3 size: 14 residues. Germline V gives CDR1 MNHEY, CDR2 SMNVEV (reference sequence). J lost 2 bases, V lost 10 bases, and 7 bases had no gene match. CDR3 DNA: TGTGCCACCAGGACAGGGGCGACCACAGATACGCAGTATTTT. Encoded protein: CATRTGATTDTQYF.

The gene calls are TRBV2 and TRBJ2-5; the match to TRBD2 covers 7 bases. This CDR3 is 15 amino acids long. Germline CDR1 and CDR2: SNHLY and FYNNEI. The J segment lost 0 bases and the V segment lost 3 bases, leaving 4 bases of the junction unmatched. The CDR3 bases are TGTGCCAGCAGTGAGGTACTAGCGTACCAAGAGACCCAGTACTTC. Its protein product is CASSEVLAYQETQYF.

The rearrangement uses TRBV5-1 and TRBJ1-5; D remains ambiguous. This CDR3 is built from 14 residues. Trimming shortened V by 0 bases and J by 5 bases, and 9 bases separated the two germline ends. Germline CDR1 reads SGHRS; CDR2 reads YFSETQ. The CDR3 sequence: CASSLDGLDQPQHF. The CDR3 nucleotides are TGCGCCAGCAGCTTGGATGGGTTAGATCAGCCCCAGCATTTT.

This clone was detected only once. The rearrangement links TRBV10-3 to TRBJ1-6; maybe TRBD1 (6 bases). Germline CDR1 and CDR2: ENHRY and SYGVKD. This CDR3 contains 16 residues. The V end was cut by 1 base, the J end by 9 bases, with 16 bases between. CDR3 nucleotide sequence: TGTGCCATCAGTGAGTTCGCACAGGGAGAAGGTTCACCCCTCCACTTT. It yields the protein CAISEFAQGEGSPLHF.

The chain uses TRBV27 and TRBJ2-1, with D possibly matching TRBD1 (6 bases). The V and J ends lost 5 bases and 0 bases respectively, with 11 bases between them. The CDR3 is 15 amino acids. Germline assignment: CDR1 MNHEY and CDR2 SMNVEV (reference sequence). The CDR3 here is CASSPNRDSYNEQFF. The CDR3 coding sequence is TGTGCCAGCAGTCCCAACAGGGACTCCTACAATGAGCAGTTCTTC.

The rearrangement joins TRBV7-9 to TRBJ1-5; D not resolved. The CDR3 spans 12 residues. CDR1 is SEHNR, CDR2 FQNEAQ, per germline (reference sequence). The V gene lost 1 base and the J gene lost 9 bases, with 7 bases spanning the gap. This chain's CDR3 is CASSLGSWPQHF. The CDR3 DNA reads TGTGCCAGCAGCTTAGGCTCTTGGCCCCAGCATTTT.

The chain joins TRBV2 to TRBJ1-5, with 7 bases aligning to TRBD1. The CDR3 has 15 amino acids. Germline V gives CDR1 SNHLY, CDR2 FYNNEI. Germline trimming cut 6 bases from V and 7 bases from J; bases unmatched to any gene: 12. CDR3 residues: CASSPDYRGHQPQHF. CDR3 coding DNA: TGTGCCAGCAGCCCGGATTACAGGGGACACCAGCCCCAGCATTTT. The whole variable domain, remainder taken from reference TRBV2 and TRBJ1-5, is EPEVTQTPSHQVTQMGQEVILRCVPISNHLYFYWYRQILGQKVEFLVSFYNNEISEKSEIFDDQFSVERPDGSNFTLKIRSTKLEDSAMYFCASSPDYRGHQPQHFGDGTRLSIL.

V gene TRBV25-1 combines with J gene TRBJ2-3; D perhaps matches TRBD1 (6 bases). Trimming took 3 bases from V and 2 from J, leaving 12 bases between them. Germline values: CDR1 MGHDK, CDR2 SYGVNS. This CDR3 spans 15 amino acids. The DNA of the CDR3 is TGTGCCAGCAGTGATTTGGACAGAAACACAGATACGCAGTATTTT. This gives the protein CASSDLDRNTDTQYF.

This clone has only a few counts. This rearrangement joins TRBV27 to TRBJ1-2, with a weak D call TRBD1 (6 bases). Germline V gives CDR1 MNHEY, CDR2 SMNVEV (reference sequence). Deletions cut 5 bases from V and 4 bases from J, with 14 bases between. CDR3 length: 14 residues. The CDR3 is CASSPRGGSYGYTF. DNA of the CDR3: TGTGCCAGCAGTCCCAGGGGTGGCAGCTATGGCTACACCTTC.

The CDR3 spells CASRLVGANVLTF. CDR3 coding DNA: TGTGCCAGCAGACTCGTTGGGGCCAACGTCCTGACTTTC. The rearrangement uses TRBV5-5 and TRBJ2-6; D ambiguous. Germline V gives CDR1 SGHKS, CDR2 YYEKEE (reference sequence). Between the trimmed V and J ends, which lost 5 bases and 3 bases, there was a span of 6 bases. This CDR3 region has 13 residues.

The rearrangement uses TRBV5-1 and TRBJ2-7, with D perhaps matching TRBD2 (7 bases). V was trimmed by 6 bases and J by 5 bases, leaving 18 bases between them. Germline V gene sequence: CDR1 SGHRS, CDR2 YFSETQ. CDR3 size: 14 residues. CDR3 amino acids: CASKGGQGQNEQYF. In DNA, the CDR3 is TGCGCCAGCAAGGGGGGGCAGGGTCAGAACGAGCAGTACTTC. The complete variable domain, with remaining parts taken from reference TRBV5-1 and TRBJ2-7, reads KAGVTQTPRYLIKTRGQQVTLSCSPISGHRSVSWYQQTPGQGLQFLFEYFSETQRNKGNFPGRFSGRQFSNSRSEMNVSTLELGDSALYLCASKGGQGQNEQYFGPGTRLTVT.

The chain couples TRBV27 to TRBJ1-1, with TRBD1 matching over 11 bases. Looked up from germline, CDR1 is MNHEY and CDR2 is SMNVEV (reference sequence). The CDR3 is 16 amino acids. Unmatched junction bases numbered 5, after V lost 3 bases and J lost 2 bases. For the CDR3, the DNA is TGTGCCAGCAGTTTCGGACAGGGGGCAAGAAACACTGAAGCTTTCTTT. It is translated as CASSFGQGARNTEAFF.

This chain connects TRBV5-6 to TRBJ2-7, with no clear D. V dropped 1 base and J dropped 3 bases, with 8 bases sitting between them. This CDR3 has 13 amino acids. CDR1 and CDR2 (germline): SGHDT, YYEEEE. The CDR3 DNA reads as TGTGCCAGCAGCTTGAGCAGATTCTACGAGCAGTACTTC. This encodes CASSLSRFYEQYF.

The chain employs TRBV9 and TRBJ2-3; 13 bases match TRBD2. The CDR3 has 17 residues. Germline values: CDR1 SGDLS, CDR2 YYNGEE. J gave up 3 bases and V 2 bases, and 6 bases lay outside the gene matches. This CDR3 reads CASSVGLAGAPTDTQYF. For the CDR3, the DNA is TGTGCCAGCAGCGTCGGACTAGCGGGGGCCCCTACAGATACGCAGTATTTT.

The chain joins TRBV5-1 to TRBJ2-1, with unresolved D. This CDR3 has 14 amino acids. The ends were cut back, 4 bases at V and 7 bases at J, with 15 bases in the middle. Looked up from germline, CDR1 is SGHRS and CDR2 is YFSETQ. As DNA, the CDR3 is TGCGCCAGCAGCCCTATTTCGTCCTTGAATGAGCAGTTCTTC. It specifies CASSPISSLNEQFF.

This chain joins TRBV14 and TRBJ1-4; TRBD1 agrees at 8 bases. This CDR3 has 13 amino acids. V dropped 4 bases and J dropped 12; count of bases not matched to a gene: 7. Germline loops: CDR1 SGHDN, CDR2 FVKESK. The DNA for the CDR3 is TGTGCCAGCAGCCCTACCTTACAGGGGGAACTGTTTTTT. Protein product: CASSPTLQGELFF.

The chain uses TRBV7-2 and TRBJ2-5, with 7 bases fitting TRBD2. The CDR3 is 14 residues long. The J segment lost 5 bases and the V segment lost 6 bases, leaving 9 bases of the junction unmatched. Germline CDR1 and CDR2: SGHTA and FQGNSA. CDR3 in DNA: TGTGCCAGCAGGCCCCTAGCGGCCCGGGAGACCCAGTACTTC. This encodes CASRPLAARETQYF.

This chain uses TRBV4-1 with TRBJ1-1; D gene ambiguous. This CDR3 is 14 amino acids long. Germline values: CDR1 MGHRA, CDR2 YSYEKL. Trimming removed 4 bases at V and 6 bases at J, with 15 bases between. The CDR3 sequence is CASSLGPLSAEAFF. The CDR3 DNA is TGCGCCAGCAGCCTCGGGCCCTTGAGCGCTGAAGCTTTCTTT.

This clone was seen a single time. The chain is built from TRBV11-2 and TRBJ1-1; weak D call: TRBD1 (6 bases). Germline V gene lookup returns CDR1 SGHAT and CDR2 FQNNGV. This CDR3 has 16 residues. The V end was cut by 5 bases, the J end by 1 base, with 17 bases between. DNA of the CDR3: TGTGCCAGCAGCCGAAAGCAGGACAGTTCGAACACTGAAGCTTTCTTT. This codes for CASSRKQDSSNTEAFF.

V and J are TRBV11-2 and TRBJ1-6, with 8 bases matching TRBD1. Germline CDR1 and CDR2: SGHAT and FQNNGV. This CDR3 region has 17 residues. V trimming: 2 bases; J trimming: 0 bases; junction bases outside the gene matches: 3. CDR3 amino acids: CASSLQGASSYNSPLHF. The CDR3 bases are TGTGCCAGCAGCTTACAGGGGGCGAGCTCCTATAATTCACCCCTCCACTTT. Drawing the rest from reference TRBV11-2 and TRBJ1-6, the complete variable domain is EAGVAQSPRYKIIEKRQSVAFWCNPISGHATLYWYQQILGQGPKLLIQFQNNGVVDDSQLPKDRFSAERLKGVDSTLKIQPAKLEDSAVYLCASSLQGASSYNSPLHFGNGTRLTVT.

This chain joins TRBV20-1 and TRBJ1-4; D is ambiguous. Trimming removed 3 bases from V and 8 bases from J, with 16 bases in between. This CDR3 spans 14 amino acids. Germline V CDR1 and CDR2: DFQATT, SNEGSKA (reference sequence). CDR3 protein: CSASESGRAEKLFF. The DNA of the CDR3 is TGCAGTGCTAGTGAGTCGGGCCGAGCGGAAAAACTGTTTTTT.

The V call is TRBV4-1, the J call TRBJ2-7; 9 nucleotides agree with TRBD2. V dropped 5 bases and J dropped 4; count of bases not matched to a gene: 6. The CDR3 runs to 14 residues. From germline, CDR1 is MGHRA and CDR2 YSYEKL. The CDR3 loop reads CASSATSGQYEQYF. CDR3 bases: TGCGCCAGCAGCGCCACTAGCGGGCAATACGAGCAGTACTTC.

The chain uses TRBV5-4 and TRBJ1-1, with a weak D call TRBD1 (5 bases). The CDR3 is 13 residues long. Trimming shortened V by 3 bases and J by 8 bases, and 14 bases separated the two germline ends. CDR1 SGHNT and CDR2 YYREEE come from the germline V gene (reference sequence). CDR3 nucleotides: TGTGCCAGCAGCTACCGCGGGGCGCAAGAAGCTTTCTTT. It encodes CASSYRGAQEAFF.

The gene calls are TRBV5-1 and TRBJ2-5, with D possibly being TRBD2 (5 bases). V lost 0 bases to trimming and J lost 7 bases, with 16 bases between them. CDR3 size: 15 residues. Germline V gene sequence: CDR1 SGHRS, CDR2 YFSETQ. CDR3 loop: CASSLDPNGRGTQYF. In nucleotides, the CDR3 is TGCGCCAGCAGCTTGGACCCCAATGGTCGGGGGACCCAGTACTTC.

This clone was seen once. This CDR3 is CASSPRTPPGKKLFF. CDR3 nucleotides: TGTGCCAGCAGTCCTAGGACCCCGCCGGGGAAAAAACTGTTTTTT. This chain uses TRBV27 with TRBJ1-4; D gene unclear. CDR3 length equals 15 residues. Per germline, CDR1 MNHEY and CDR2 SMNVEV (reference sequence). Trimming took 5 bases from V and 9 from J, leaving 19 bases between them.

The gene calls are TRBV18 and TRBJ2-5; TRBD1 aligns across 7 bases. Germline loops: CDR1 KGHSH, CDR2 LQKENI. V lost 2 bases and J lost 5; bases outside the gene matches: 8. CDR3 size: 15 residues. CDR3 protein: CASSPSQGQSETQYF. The CDR3 DNA is TGTGCCAGCTCACCATCACAGGGACAGTCGGAGACCCAGTACTTC.

The chain has TRBV4-1 and TRBJ1-2; D is ambiguous. Deletions cut 3 bases from V and 6 bases from J, with 14 bases between. Germline loops: CDR1 MGHRA, CDR2 YSYEKL. The CDR3 totals 14 residues. CDR3 sequence: CASSQTGRFDGYTF. The DNA of the CDR3 is TGCGCCAGCAGCCAGACGGGAAGATTTGATGGCTACACCTTC.

This clone was seen a single time. The rearrangement uses TRBV7-9 and TRBJ1-6; D possibly corresponds to TRBD1 (6 bases). Germline CDR1 SEHNR, CDR2 FQNEAQ (reference sequence). The V and J ends lost 5 bases and 2 bases respectively, with 19 bases between them. The CDR3 is 18 residues long. Written as DNA, the CDR3 is TGTGCCAGCAGCGATCTGGGGGGCCGCAGCGCCTATAATTCACCCCTCCACTTT. Amino acid sequence: CASSDLGGRSAYNSPLHF.